Listed below are T cell receptor beta chains from one sample, sequenced in a study of T cells expressing NK-cell markers. From its re-call of the 5' RACE reads, TCRdb lists each CDR3 protein once, without DNA. The ten most abundant clones cover about 10% of a sample with about 410,000 distinct CDR3 sequences. Sequenced sample: blood T cells: a sorted CD56 or NKG2C T cell subset, CD4+ or CD8+ T cells, or bulk PBMC T cells (not recorded which). The receptors shown here come from a woman in her 50s in good health. CDR3s include the opening cysteine and the closing phenylalanine or tryptophan.

J,V,CDR3
TRBJ2-1,TRBV12-5,CASGLVAGGLRGEQFF
TRBJ2-5,TRBV7-2,CASSTPVGAETQYF
TRBJ2-1,TRBV7-3,CASSPRGGWTINEQFF
TRBJ2-5,TRBV27,CASSLGGGQTQYF
TRBJ2-1,TRBV24-1,CATSGRENSYNEQFF
TRBJ1-6,TRBV24-1,CATGPRWSNSPLHF
TRBJ2-1,TRBV15,CATSSLTGGQGVFNEQFF
TRBJ2-2,TRBV4-1,CASSQEPLAGGNTGELFF
TRBJ2-1,TRBV5-1,CASSPTQSSYNEQFF
TRBJ2-3,TRBV11-3,CASSLGWEADTQYF
TRBJ1-1,TRBV11-2,CASSSDREGAFF
TRBJ2-2,TRBV7-8,CASSLVTLAGVRVGELFF
TRBJ2-1,TRBV12-3/TRBV12-4,CASRSKTPSVGNEQFF
TRBJ1-2,TRBV5-1,CASSLSTGNYGYTF
TRBJ2-2,TRBV5-1,CASSPGLAGTTGELFF
TRBJ2-1,TRBV12-3/TRBV12-4,CASSFTESYNEQFF
TRBJ2-5,TRBV24-1,CATSTLDGPQETQYF
TRBJ2-6,TRBV5-1,CASSYGTSSTGANVLTF
TRBJ1-2,TRBV5-1,CASSTGTSYGYTF
TRBJ2-3,TRBV12-3/TRBV12-4,CASTLGPLLTQYF
TRBJ2-7,TRBV2,CASRGLAEYEQYF